The 27 T cell receptor beta chains given below trace back to one sample, sequenced in a study of blood T cell repertoires in COVID-19. Only in-frame clones appear in the TCRdb table, and some are missing; sequencing was by immunoSEQ multiplex PCR. The profile covers about 250,000 clones, with around four fifths appearing a single time and roughly 8.8% taken by the ten largest. Material for sequencing was peripheral blood. Source of these receptors: a man aged 35 to 55 with active or convalescent COVID-19.

This clone was detected only once. The chain employs TRBV7-2 and TRBJ2-1, with 8 positions matching TRBD2. The V gene end was trimmed by 1 base and the J gene end by 10 bases; junction bases not matched to a gene: 18. The CDR3 spans 18 residues. Germline CDR1 reads SGHTA; CDR2 reads FQGNSA. CDR3 bases: TGTGCCAGCAGCTTAGATGGGACTAGACCCGCCTCCGGCCGCGAGCAGTTCTTC. Its translation: CASSLDGTRPASGREQFF.

This chain connects TRBV6-5 to TRBJ1-5, with 7 bases identical to TRBD1. Germline V gives CDR1 MNHEY, CDR2 SVGAGI. CDR3 length: 14 residues. V shed 2 bases and J 10 bases; nucleotides not matched to a gene: 8. The CDR3 reads CASSYETGRGPQHF. The CDR3 region has the DNA TGTGCCAGCAGTTACGAGACAGGGAGAGGTCCCCAGCATTTT.

This sequence joins TRBV30 and TRBJ1-6; 7 positions agree with TRBD1. The CDR3 runs 13 residues. CDR1 GTSNPN and CDR2 SVGIG come from the germline V gene (reference sequence). V lost 5 bases, J lost 8 bases, and 6 bases stayed unmatched. In nucleotides, the CDR3 is TGTGCCTGGGCCGGACAGGCTGATTCACCCCTCCACTTT. It codes for CAWAGQADSPLHF.

The J gene is TRBJ1-1, the V gene TRBV18; D perhaps matches TRBD1 (6 bases). In germline, CDR1 is KGHSH, CDR2 LQKENI. Trimming stripped 3 bases from V and 1 base from J, with 12 bases between. The CDR3 has 15 residues. In nucleotides, the CDR3 is TGTGCCAGCTCACCGGTACAGGGCCAGAACACTGAAGCTTTCTTT. As protein: CASSPVQGQNTEAFF.

V and J are TRBV14 and TRBJ1-2; D not resolved. The CDR3 is made up of 12 amino acids. Germline loops: CDR1 SGHDN, CDR2 FVKESK. V was clipped by 2 bases and J by 5 bases, with 6 bases between them. The CDR3 loop reads CASSQFRYGYTF. CDR3 coding DNA: TGTGCCAGCAGCCAATTCCGGTATGGCTACACCTTC.

J is TRBJ2-7 and V is TRBV11-2; 7 bases agree with TRBD2. CDR3 length: 17 amino acids. Unmatched junction bases numbered 14, after V lost 3 bases and J lost 3 bases. Looked up from germline, CDR1 is SGHAT and CDR2 is FQNNGV. The CDR3 DNA is TGTGCCAGCAGCTTTGGACGGGGCCCGGGCGGGGGCTACGAGCAGTACTTC. It is translated as CASSFGRGPGGGYEQYF. Based on the CDR3 plus reference TRBV11-2 and TRBJ2-7, the full variable domain is EAGVAQSPRYKIIEKRQSVAFWCNPISGHATLYWYQQILGQGPKLLIQFQNNGVVDDSQLPKDRFSAERLKGVDSTLKIQPAKLEDSAVYLCASSFGRGPGGGYEQYFGPGTRLTVT.

This chain's CDR3 is CASSAYRSPGLAITDTQYF. The DNA for the CDR3 is TGTGCCAGCAGCGCGTACAGGTCTCCGGGACTAGCGATTACAGATACGCAGTATTTT. This chain uses TRBV21-1 with TRBJ2-3; the DNA was not compared with TRBD2, the D call given in the table. TRBV21-1 is an annotated pseudogene. This CDR3 region has 19 residues.

This clone was detected once. The chain combines TRBV14 with TRBJ2-7; 7 bases fit TRBD1. The length of the CDR3 is 14 residues. Per the germline V gene, CDR1 is SGHDN and CDR2 is FVKESK. The J segment lost 7 bases and the V segment lost 5 bases, leaving 11 bases of the junction unmatched. The CDR3 loop reads CASSFFRGSGEQYF. CDR3 sequence (DNA): TGTGCCAGCAGCTTCTTCAGGGGGAGTGGGGAGCAGTACTTC. The full variable domain, rest sourced from reference TRBV14 and TRBJ2-7, is EAGVTQFPSHSVIEKGQTVTLRCDPISGHDNLYWYRRVMGKEIKFLLHFVKESKQDESGMPNNRFLAERTGGTYSTLKVQPAELEDSGVYFCASSFFRGSGEQYFGPGTRLTVT.

The CDR3 region is CATSDGGIDTQYF. CDR3 DNA sequence: TGTGCCACCAGTGATGGCGGGATAGATACGCAGTATTTT. The chain employs TRBV24-1 and TRBJ2-3; D possibly corresponds to TRBD2 (6 bases). Trimming took 3 bases from V and 5 from J, leaving 8 bases between them. Germline V CDR1 and CDR2: KGHDR, SFDVKD. This CDR3 is built from 13 residues.

The chain joins TRBV10-3 to TRBJ2-3; 8 nucleotides match TRBD1. The trim removed 6 bases at V and 4 bases at J, leaving 6 bases unmatched. The CDR3 length is 14 residues. Germline assignment: CDR1 ENHRY and CDR2 SYGVKD. The CDR3 loop is CAIRDSGGSDTQYF. The CDR3 DNA follows: TGTGCCATCAGGGATTCAGGGGGCTCAGATACGCAGTATTTT.

The chain carries TRBV12-5 and TRBJ2-3; 10 positions match TRBD2. Germline loops: CDR1 LGHNT, CDR2 FRNRAP. CDR3 length: 17 residues. The ends lost 0 bases at V and 2 bases at J; junction bases unmatched: 5. Written as DNA, the CDR3 is TGTGCTAGTGGTTTGGTTCCTAGCGGGAGCGCCACAGATACGCAGTATTTT. Translating gives CASGLVPSGSATDTQYF. Combining the CDR3 with reference TRBV12-5 and TRBJ2-3 gives the whole variable domain DARVTQTPRHKVTEMGQEVTMRCQPILGHNTVFWYRQTMMQGLELLAYFRNRAPLDDSGMPKDRFSAEMPDATLATLKIQPSEPRDSAVYFCASGLVPSGSATDTQYFGPGTRLTVL.

The table lists this clone with a count of one. J is TRBJ2-5 and V is TRBV6-5; D not certain. Germline V lookup: CDR1 MNHEY, CDR2 SVGAGI. This CDR3 has 12 amino acids. V lost 7 bases and J lost 2, with 8 bases in between. In DNA, the CDR3 is TGTGCCAGCAACACAGTACAAGAGACCCAGTACTTC. This translates into CASNTVQETQYF.

This clone occurred once. The J gene is TRBJ2-7, the V gene TRBV24-1; D is ambiguous. Germline values: CDR1 KGHDR, CDR2 SFDVKD. The CDR3 is 12 residues long. V was cut by 8 bases and J by 3 bases, with 10 bases left in between. Written as DNA, the CDR3 is TGTGCCACCAACCTGGAGTTCTACGAGCAGTACTTC. It codes for CATNLEFYEQYF.

The chain employs TRBV7-2 and TRBJ1-1; D perhaps matches TRBD1 (5 bases). Trimming stripped 3 bases from V and 1 base from J, with 9 bases between. Germline CDR1 SGHTA, CDR2 FQGNSA. The CDR3 is made up of 14 amino acids. Here the CDR3 reads CASSFGHQNTEAFF. The DNA of the CDR3 is TGTGCCAGCAGCTTCGGACACCAGAACACTGAAGCTTTCTTT.

The rearrangement links TRBV19 to TRBJ1-2; 7 positions agree with TRBD1. Germline CDR1 is LNHDA and CDR2 is SQIVND (reference sequence). CDR3 size: 18 residues. J gave up 2 bases and V 7 bases, and 19 bases lay outside the gene matches. The CDR3 nucleotides are TGTGCCAGTACTCCTTGGGCGGGAGGGGGCTTCGGGAACTATGGCTACACCTTC. It yields the protein CASTPWAGGGFGNYGYTF. Full variable domain (outside the CDR3, taken from reference TRBV19 and TRBJ1-2): DGGITQSPKYLFRKEGQNVTLSCEQNLNHDAMYWYRQDPGQGLRLIYYSQIVNDFQKGDIAEGYSVSREKKESFPLTVTSAQKNPTAFYLCASTPWAGGGFGNYGYTFGSGTRLTVV.

The chain employs TRBV29-1 and TRBJ2-1; 11 nucleotides align to TRBD2. V trimming: 6 bases; J trimming: 0 bases; junction bases outside the gene matches: 4. Germline V gene sequence: CDR1 SQVTM, CDR2 ANQGSEA. The CDR3 spans 15 residues. The CDR3 protein is CSVLLAGGSYNEQFF. CDR3 coding DNA: TGCAGCGTCCTCCTAGCGGGAGGCTCCTACAATGAGCAGTTCTTC.

In this sample, this clone turned up once. This sequence joins TRBV10-2 and TRBJ2-1; 7 bases align to TRBD1. This CDR3 comprises 14 residues. The germline V gene has CDR1 WSHSY and CDR2 SAAADI. The ends lost 10 bases at V and 5 bases at J; junction bases unmatched: 11. CDR3 in DNA: TGCGCCATTTTAGGGACAGAGAATAACAATGAGCAGTTCTTC. This encodes CAILGTENNNEQFF.

The rearrangement joins TRBV6-2 or TRBV6-3 to TRBJ2-7; TRBD1 matches 10 bases. With V trimmed by 6 bases and J by 4 bases, 12 bases remained unmatched. This CDR3 has 16 amino acids. Germline V CDR1 and CDR2: MNHEY, SVGEGT. The CDR3, as DNA: TGTGCCAGCAGCCCTCCTTCCGGGACAGGGGTTTACGAGCAGTACTTC. Amino acids: CASSPPSGTGVYEQYF.

The chain carries TRBV7-9 and TRBJ2-7; 9 bases fit TRBD1. Germline assignment: CDR1 SEHNR and CDR2 FQNEAQ (reference sequence). This CDR3 comprises 17 residues. J lost 2 bases, V lost 1 base, and 9 bases had no gene match. The CDR3 region has the DNA TGTGCCAGCAGCTTAGAGGGCGGACAGGGGTCTGCCTACGAGCAGTACTTC. Translation gives CASSLEGGQGSAYEQYF.

CDR3 region: CASEGQGNTGELFF. For the CDR3, the DNA is TGTGCCTCCGAGGGACAGGGGAACACCGGGGAGCTGTTTTTT. The J gene is TRBJ2-2, the V gene TRBV9, with 9 nucleotides matching TRBD1. CDR1 SGDLS and CDR2 YYNGEE come from the germline V gene. The CDR3 runs to 14 residues. V shed 10 bases and J 1 base; nucleotides not matched to a gene: 5.

The chain carries TRBV5-1 and TRBJ2-1; 11 nucleotides line up with TRBD2. The CDR3 has 15 residues. V lost 2 bases and J lost 7; bases outside the gene matches: 5. Germline CDR1 and CDR2: SGHRS and YFSETQ. CDR3 sequence: CASSFIAGGQNEQFF. CDR3 DNA sequence: TGCGCCAGCAGCTTTATAGCGGGGGGGCAGAATGAGCAGTTCTTC.

The chain has TRBV12-5 and TRBJ2-7; 7 bases agree with TRBD1. The length of the CDR3 is 13 residues. Germline CDR1 reads LGHNT; CDR2 reads FRNRAP. The V and J ends lost 1 base and 6 bases, in that order; junction bases with no gene match: 3. The CDR3 is CASGLARTGEQYF. The CDR3 bases are TGTGCTAGTGGTTTGGCTCGGACAGGCGAGCAGTACTTC.

This CDR3 is CASSLATAADQPQHF. CDR3 in DNA: TGTGCCAGCAGCTTAGCTACGGCAGCGGATCAGCCCCAGCATTTT. The V call is TRBV7-8, the J call TRBJ1-5, with D unclear. Trimming shortened V by 0 bases and J by 5 bases, and 11 bases separated the two germline ends. Germline V gene data show CDR1 as SGHVS and CDR2 as FQNEAQ. The CDR3 loop spans 15 amino acids.

This sequence joins TRBV29-1 and TRBJ1-1, with 9 positions matching TRBD1. Germline V gene data show CDR1 as SQVTM and CDR2 as ANQGSEA. The CDR3 consists of 14 residues. With 6 bases clipped from V and 4 bases from J, the junction kept 9 bases outside the gene matches. The CDR3 protein is CSVHTGGRGTEAFF. The CDR3 DNA reads TGCAGCGTCCACACAGGGGGCCGAGGCACTGAAGCTTTCTTT. The full variable domain, completed using reference TRBV29-1 and TRBJ1-1, is SAVISQKPSRDICQRGTSLTIQCQVDSQVTMMFWYRQQPGQSLTLIATANQGSEATYESGFVIDKFPISRPNLTFSTLTVSNMSPEDSSIYLCSVHTGGRGTEAFFGQGTRLTVV.

The chain joins TRBV5-1 to TRBJ2-1; 8 bases are a match to TRBD1. The J segment lost 9 bases and the V segment lost 3 bases, leaving 11 bases of the junction unmatched. Germline CDR1 SGHRS, CDR2 YFSETQ. CDR3 length equals 15 residues. The CDR3 DNA reads as TGCGCCAGCAGCTCGGTGCAGGGGGCCAGGGGTGAGCAGTTCTTC. Translation: CASSSVQGARGEQFF.

The chain recombines TRBV4-2 with TRBJ1-1, with D perhaps matching TRBD1 (6 bases). Germline assignment: CDR1 LGHNA and CDR2 YNFKEQ. The germline V and J ends were trimmed by 2 bases and 4 bases, with 17 bases remaining between them. CDR3 length: 16 residues. CDR3 protein: CASSQPIQVQGTEAFF. The CDR3 region has the DNA TGTGCCAGCAGCCAACCGATACAGGTACAGGGCACTGAAGCTTTCTTT.

The V gene is TRBV6-5, the J gene TRBJ2-1; a possible D gene is TRBD1 (5 bases). The germline V gene has CDR1 MNHEY and CDR2 SVGAGI. The length of the CDR3 is 13 residues. Between the trimmed V and J ends, which lost 4 bases and 9 bases, there was a span of 13 bases. For the CDR3, the DNA is TGTGCCAGCAGTTTAGGGGCCGACGGTGAGCAGTTCTTC. As protein: CASSLGADGEQFF.